Listed here are 4 T cell receptor beta chains from one sample, sequenced in a study of T cells in Graves' hyperthyroidism and ophthalmopathy (dated 2019 in TCRdb). The library was made by multiplex PCR. Sequencing instrument: Illumina HiSeq 2000. TCR beta CDR3 regions were amplified from RNA transcripts. The first round of RT-PCR for the TCR CDR3 was performed with the HTBI primer set and the Qiagen OneStep RT-PCR kit. The raw public data were reprocessed by TCRdb itself: fastp quality trimming at Q25, MiXCR clonotype calling, in-frame beta chains only. Every CDR3 protein is listed once, alongside the most common genes and DNA of its rows. The sample table records about 340,000 distinct CDR3 sequences; around a fifth of these occur just once. The biggest ten clones account for around 50% of the sample. Sequenced sample: blood. The receptors were gathered from a woman aged 45 to 65 with Graves' hyperthyroidism.

This clonotype was counted at least ten times. The V gene is TRBV7-9, the J gene TRBJ2-1; 10 bases are a match to TRBD1. V lost 5 bases and J lost 6; bases outside the gene matches: 7. The CDR3 contains 15 residues. CDR1 SEHNR and CDR2 FQNEAQ come from the germline V gene (reference sequence). CDR3 protein: CASSHRDRGINEQFF. In DNA form, the CDR3 reads TGTGCCAGCAGCCACCGGGACAGGGGTATCAATGAGCAGTTCTTC.

This clonotype was detected ten times or more. Written as DNA, the CDR3 is TGCAGTGCTACTGGGACTAGCTCCTACAATGAGCAGTTCTTC. It yields the protein CSATGTSSYNEQFF. The chain carries TRBV20-1 and TRBJ2-1, with 8 bases lining up with TRBD2. V shed 4 bases, J shed 0 bases, and the junction held 2 bases outside the gene matches. CDR1 is DFQATT and CDR2 is SNEGSKA in the germline V gene (reference sequence). CDR3 length equals 14 residues.

This clonotype was seen more than once but under ten times. The V and J genes are TRBV29-1 and TRBJ1-1, with TRBD1 identical over 7 bases. Germline assignment: CDR1 SQVTM and CDR2 ANQGSEA. The trim removed 5 bases at V and 4 bases at J, leaving 4 bases unmatched. CDR3 length equals 12 residues. The CDR3 DNA reads as TGCAGCGTTAGGGGGCACGGCACTGAAGCTTTCTTT. Its protein product is CSVRGHGTEAFF.

V and J are TRBV7-9 and TRBJ2-1, with no clear D. From germline, CDR1 is SEHNR and CDR2 FQNEAQ (reference sequence). The ends were cut back, 0 bases at V and 8 bases at J, with 5 bases in the middle. The CDR3 contains 12 residues. This CDR3 is CASSLAHYEQFF. The CDR3 region has the DNA TGTGCCAGCAGCTTAGCCCACTATGAGCAGTTCTTC. The variable domain in full, completed from reference TRBV7-9 and TRBJ2-1, reads DTGVSQNPRHKITKRGQNVTFRCDPISEHNRLYWYRQTLGQGPEFLTYFQNEAQLEKSRLLSDRFSAERPKGSFSTLEIQRTEQGDSAMYLCASSLAHYEQFFGPGTRLTVL.